This T cell receptor beta chain was sequenced in a study of blood T cell repertoires in COVID-19. At the level of the study: There were acute and convalescent COVID-19 samples, and they came from the United States, Italy and Spain. T cells, B-cell-depleted T cells, or PBMCs provided the cDNA or gDNA that served as material.

Per the original methods: Cell counts per sample came from amplifying reference gene primers. Using immunoSEQ multiplex PCR, the repertoire was profiled, and TCRdb retains in-frame clones only, with some absent. The D gene and trimming were derived from the DNA, and the V and J assignments and clone size from that table. The top ten clones hold 2% to 3% of a sample with under 200,000 clones, around nine tenths of them seen once. The CDR3 sequence is 18 residues long. From germline, CDR1 is MDHEN and CDR2 SYDVKM. J lost 1 base, V lost 3 bases, and 10 bases had no gene match. This TCR derives from a woman older than 75 with COVID-19, enrolled during active disease. The chain uses TRBV28 and TRBJ1-5, with 9 bases lining up with TRBD1. Sequenced input: peripheral blood. Written as DNA, the CDR3 is TGTGCCAGCAGTTTGATCTACAGGGGGCGCAGGAGCAATCAGCCCCAGCATTTT. As protein: CASSLIYRGRRSNQPQHF.